The T cell receptor beta chain described here comes from a study of T cell clones after liver transplantation. Looking at the study overall: Post-transplant blood was tracked for graft-donor-reactive T cell clones identified in a pre-transplant mixed lymphocyte reaction. Samples came pre-transplant, pre-randomization before withdrawal, and post-randomization after withdrawal ended. The study's findings and limits: Compared with third party-reactive sequences, donor-reactive ones declined more, independent of withdrawal success. Post-transplant, graft-donor-reactive CD4 TCRbeta sequences in blood dropped significantly in most of the 8 subjects.

Turning to this clone: Its antigen remains unidentified.

Only in-frame clones appear in the TCRdb table, and some are missing; sequencing was by immunoSEQ multiplex PCR. Seen here are approximately 100,000 clones, roughly four fifths observed once, and the top ten hold 2.5% to 3.5%. V was shortened by 5 bases and J by 5 bases, with 12 bases between the two germline ends. CDR1 is MNHEY, CDR2 SMNVEV, per germline (reference sequence). The CDR3 is 13 residues long. This receptor was taken from a human patient who received a liver transplant. Some T cells may be the graft donor's. Sequencing used CD4+ T cells from blood, obtained approximately 4 years after liver transplant. J is TRBJ2-5 and V is TRBV27; D tentatively fits TRBD1 or TRBD2 (6 bases each). The CDR3 bases are TGTGCCAGCAGTGTATTAGGGGGGGAGACCCAGTACTTC. It encodes CASSVLGGETQYF.